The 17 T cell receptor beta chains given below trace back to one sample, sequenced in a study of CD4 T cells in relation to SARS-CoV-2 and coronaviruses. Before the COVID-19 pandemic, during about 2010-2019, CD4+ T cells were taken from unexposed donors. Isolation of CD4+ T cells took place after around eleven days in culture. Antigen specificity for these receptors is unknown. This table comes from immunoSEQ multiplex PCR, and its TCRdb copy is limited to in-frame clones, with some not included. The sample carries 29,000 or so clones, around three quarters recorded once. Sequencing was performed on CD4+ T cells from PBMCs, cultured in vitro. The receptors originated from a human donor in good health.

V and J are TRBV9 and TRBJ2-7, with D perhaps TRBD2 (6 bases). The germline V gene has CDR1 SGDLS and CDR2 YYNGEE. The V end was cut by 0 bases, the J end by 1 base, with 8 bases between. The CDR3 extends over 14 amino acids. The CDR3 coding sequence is TGTGCCAGCAGCGTAGCGGGAGAATCCTACGAGCAGTACTTC. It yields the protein CASSVAGESYEQYF.

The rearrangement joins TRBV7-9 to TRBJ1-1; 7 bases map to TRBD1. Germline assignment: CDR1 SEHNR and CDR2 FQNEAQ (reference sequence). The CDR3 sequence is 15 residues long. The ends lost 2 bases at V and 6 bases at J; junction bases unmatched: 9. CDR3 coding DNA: TGTGCCAGCAGCTTATCGTTAGACAGGGTCCCTGAAGCTTTCTTT. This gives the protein CASSLSLDRVPEAFF.

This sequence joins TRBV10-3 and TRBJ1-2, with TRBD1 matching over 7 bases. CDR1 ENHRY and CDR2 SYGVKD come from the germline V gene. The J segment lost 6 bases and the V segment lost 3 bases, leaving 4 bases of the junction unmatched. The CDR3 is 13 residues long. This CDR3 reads CAISDGTEDGYTF. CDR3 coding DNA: TGTGCCATCAGTGATGGGACAGAAGATGGCTACACCTTC.

The CDR3 region has the DNA TGTGCCAGCAGCCCCTGGGGGAGCGGGGCGGGTGAGCAGTTCTTC. Protein: CASSPWGSGAGEQFF. The rearrangement joins TRBV11-3 to TRBJ2-1, with TRBD2 identical over 7 bases. With 5 bases clipped from V and 9 bases from J, the junction kept 13 bases outside the gene matches. This CDR3 contains 15 residues. Germline assignment: CDR1 SGHNT and CDR2 YENEEA.

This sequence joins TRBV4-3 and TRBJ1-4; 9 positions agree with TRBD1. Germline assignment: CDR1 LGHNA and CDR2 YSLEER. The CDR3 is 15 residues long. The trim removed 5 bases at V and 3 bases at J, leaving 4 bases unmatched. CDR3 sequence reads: CASSATGGPNEKLFF. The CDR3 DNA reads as TGCGCCAGCAGCGCCACAGGGGGCCCTAATGAAAAACTGTTTTTT.

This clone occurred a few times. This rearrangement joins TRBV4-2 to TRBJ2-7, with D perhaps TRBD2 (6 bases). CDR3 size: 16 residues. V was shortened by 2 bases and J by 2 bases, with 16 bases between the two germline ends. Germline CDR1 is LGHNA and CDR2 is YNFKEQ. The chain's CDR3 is CASSQLEASGAYEQYF. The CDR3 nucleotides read TGTGCCAGCAGCCAATTAGAGGCCTCGGGGGCCTACGAGCAGTACTTC.

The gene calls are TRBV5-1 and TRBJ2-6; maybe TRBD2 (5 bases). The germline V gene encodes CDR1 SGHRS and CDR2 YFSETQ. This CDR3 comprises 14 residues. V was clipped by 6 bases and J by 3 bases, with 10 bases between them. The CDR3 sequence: CASNQRDGANVLTF. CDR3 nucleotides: TGCGCCAGCAATCAGAGGGATGGGGCCAACGTCCTGACTTTC.

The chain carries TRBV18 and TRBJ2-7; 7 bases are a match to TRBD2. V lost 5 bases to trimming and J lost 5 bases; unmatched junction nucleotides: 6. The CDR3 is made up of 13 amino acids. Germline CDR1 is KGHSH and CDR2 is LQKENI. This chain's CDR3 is CASSEGAGDEQYF. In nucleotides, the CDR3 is TGTGCCAGCTCAGAAGGGGCGGGAGACGAGCAGTACTTC.

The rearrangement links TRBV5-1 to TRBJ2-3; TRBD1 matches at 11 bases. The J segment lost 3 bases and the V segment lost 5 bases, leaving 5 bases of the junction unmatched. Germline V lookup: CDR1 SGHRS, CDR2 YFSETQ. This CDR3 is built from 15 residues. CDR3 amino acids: CASRRTGGATDTQYF. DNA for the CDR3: TGCGCCAGCAGAAGGACAGGGGGCGCGACAGATACGCAGTATTTT.

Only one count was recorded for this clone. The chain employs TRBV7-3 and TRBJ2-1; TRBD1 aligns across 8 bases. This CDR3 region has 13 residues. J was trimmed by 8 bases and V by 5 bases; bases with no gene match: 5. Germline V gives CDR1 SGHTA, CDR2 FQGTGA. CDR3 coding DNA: TGTGCCAGCAGCCGGACAGGGTATGATGAGCAGTTCTTC. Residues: CASSRTGYDEQFF.

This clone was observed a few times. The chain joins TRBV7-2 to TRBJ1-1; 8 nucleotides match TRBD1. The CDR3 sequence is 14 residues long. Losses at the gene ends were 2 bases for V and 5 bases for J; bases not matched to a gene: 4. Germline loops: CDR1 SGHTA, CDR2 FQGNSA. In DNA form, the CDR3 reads TGTGCCAGCAGCTTATCAGGGGGCGGAACTGAAGCTTTCTTT. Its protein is CASSLSGGGTEAFF. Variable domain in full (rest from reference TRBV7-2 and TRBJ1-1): GAGVSQSPSNKVTEKGKDVELRCDPISGHTALYWYRQSLGQGLEFLIYFQGNSAPDKSGLPSDRFSAERTGGSVSTLTIQRTQQEDSAVYLCASSLSGGGTEAFFGQGTRLTVV.

The CDR3 loop is CASSNTDGETQYF. In DNA, the CDR3 is TGTGCCAGCAGTAACACCGACGGAGAGACCCAGTACTTC. The chain links TRBV2 to TRBJ2-5; the D is unclear. The CDR3 sequence is 13 residues long. CDR1 is SNHLY, CDR2 FYNNEI, per germline. The germline V and J ends were trimmed by 5 bases and 4 bases, with 11 bases remaining between them. Based on the CDR3 plus reference TRBV2 and TRBJ2-5, the full variable domain is EPEVTQTPSHQVTQMGQEVILRCVPISNHLYFYWYRQILGQKVEFLVSFYNNEISEKSEIFDDQFSVERPDGSNFTLKIRSTKLEDSAMYFCASSNTDGETQYFGPGTRLLVL.

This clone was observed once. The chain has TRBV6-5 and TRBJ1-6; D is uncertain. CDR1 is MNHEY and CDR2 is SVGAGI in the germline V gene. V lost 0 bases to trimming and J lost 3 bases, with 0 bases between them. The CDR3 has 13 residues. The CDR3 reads CASSYSYNSPLHF. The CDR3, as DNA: TGTGCCAGCAGTTACTCCTATAATTCACCCCTCCACTTT.

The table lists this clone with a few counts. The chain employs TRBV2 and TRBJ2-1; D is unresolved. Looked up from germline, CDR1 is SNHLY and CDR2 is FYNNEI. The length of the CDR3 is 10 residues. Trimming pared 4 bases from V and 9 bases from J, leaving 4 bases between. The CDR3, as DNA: TGTGCCAGCAGTGTCCTTGAGCAGTTCTTC. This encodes CASSVLEQFF.

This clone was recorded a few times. CDR3 DNA: TGTGCCAGCTCTCGGGGGGGGCAGGGGACCTACGAGCAGTACTTC. Translation: CASSRGGQGTYEQYF. The chain links TRBV18 to TRBJ2-7; the match to TRBD2 covers 8 bases. Losses at the gene ends were 6 bases for V and 2 bases for J; bases not matched to a gene: 9. This CDR3 spans 15 amino acids. CDR1 KGHSH and CDR2 LQKENI come from the germline V gene.

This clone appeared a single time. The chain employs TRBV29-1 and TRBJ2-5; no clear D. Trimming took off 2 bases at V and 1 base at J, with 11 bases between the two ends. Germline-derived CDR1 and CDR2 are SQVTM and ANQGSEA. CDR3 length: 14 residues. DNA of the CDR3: TGCAGCGTTGAAATTCCCTTCCCCCAAGAGACCCAGTACTTC. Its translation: CSVEIPFPQETQYF.

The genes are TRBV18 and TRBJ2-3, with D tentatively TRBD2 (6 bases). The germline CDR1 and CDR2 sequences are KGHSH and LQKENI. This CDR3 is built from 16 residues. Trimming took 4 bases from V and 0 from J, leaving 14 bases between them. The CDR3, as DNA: TGTGCCAGCTCACTAGGGACTTTTTCTAGCACAGATACGCAGTATTTT. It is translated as CASSLGTFSSTDTQYF.